The 10 T cell receptor beta chains presented below share a single source sample, sequenced in a study of blood T cell repertoires in COVID-19 (dated by TCRdb to between 2020 and 2021). Libraries were built with the immunoSEQ multiplex PCR assay. TCRdb re-hosts the immuneACCESS table, in-frame sequences only. Its copies lack some clones; in the studies checked, an unresolved V gene accounts for under half of them, and the cause for the rest is not known. The sample table holds 380,000 or so clones, of which approximately 86% were seen once. The ten largest make up around 7.5% of the sample. Sequencing was done on a sample of peripheral blood. The receptors were sampled from a woman aged 60-70 years with COVID-19, enrolled during active disease.

Note on this clone: Other DNA sequences in this specimen translate into the identical CDR3. V and J are TRBV6-5 and TRBJ2-7; 11 bases are a match to TRBD1. This CDR3 contains 15 residues. CDR1 and CDR2 from the germline V gene are MNHEY and SVGAGI. With 5 bases clipped from V and 4 bases from J, the junction kept 7 bases outside the gene matches. CDR3 sequence (DNA): TGTGCCAGCAGTAGCACCGGGACAGGGGGTTACGAGCAGTACTTC. This translates into CASSSTGTGGYEQYF.

This CDR3 reads CASSPRSSYNEQFF. DNA of the CDR3: TGTGCCAGCAGCCCCCGTAGCTCCTACAATGAGCAGTTCTTC. The J gene is TRBJ2-1, the V gene TRBV3-1 (or the pseudogene TRBV3-2); no clear D gene. CDR1 and CDR2 from the germline V gene are LGHDT and YNNKEL (reference sequence). The ends were cut back, 4 bases at V and 0 bases at J, with 7 bases in the middle. The CDR3 has 14 amino acids.

The rearrangement links TRBV11-2 to TRBJ2-7; 12 bases align to TRBD2. The trim removed 5 bases at V and 2 bases at J, leaving 1 base unmatched. The V gene's germline CDR1 is SGHAT and CDR2 FQNNGV. The CDR3 length is 14 residues. The CDR3 spells CASSRTSGAYEQYF. CDR3 nucleotides: TGTGCCAGCAGCCGGACTAGCGGGGCCTACGAGCAGTACTTC.

V is TRBV7-3 and J is TRBJ2-5; D is possibly TRBD1 (5 bases). The CDR3 is 14 residues long. The V gene's germline CDR1 is SGHTA and CDR2 FQGTGA. V was pared by 5 bases and J by 4 bases, with 14 bases between. CDR3 amino acids: CASSKSRGGETQYF. The CDR3 coding sequence is TGTGCCAGCAGCAAGTCTAGGGGTGGAGAGACCCAGTACTTC.

The V and J genes are TRBV6-6 and TRBJ1-6, with D possibly matching TRBD1 (6 bases). The germline gives CDR1 MNHNY, CDR2 SVGAGI (reference sequence). V was trimmed by 6 bases and J by 0 bases, leaving 12 bases between them. The CDR3 consists of 16 residues. CDR3 region: CASSHRVSSYNSPLHF. CDR3 in DNA: TGTGCCAGCAGCCACAGGGTGAGCTCCTATAATTCACCCCTCCACTTT.

CDR3 residues: CASSQDGQAGYTF. CDR3 in DNA: TGTGCCAGCAGCCAAGATGGACAGGCTGGCTACACCTTC. The rearrangement uses TRBV4-2 and TRBJ1-2; 7 bases agree with TRBD1. Germline trimming cut 0 bases from V and 7 bases from J; bases unmatched to any gene: 2. CDR3 length: 13 amino acids. Germline loops: CDR1 LGHNA, CDR2 YNFKEQ.

CDR3 DNA: TGTGCCAGCAGCTTGACCGGGACTAAGGCAGATACGCAGTATTTT. Translated: CASSLTGTKADTQYF. V gene TRBV13 combines with J gene TRBJ2-3; TRBD2 aligns across 7 bases. Germline V CDR1 and CDR2: PRHDT, FYEKMQ (reference sequence). V lost 3 bases, J lost 4 bases, and 7 bases stayed unmatched. The length of the CDR3 is 15 residues. Looking up the rest from reference TRBV13 and TRBJ2-3 gives the full variable domain: AAGVIQSPRHLIKEKRETATLKCYPIPRHDTVYWYQQGPGQDPQFLISFYEKMQSDKGSIPDRFSAQQFSDYHSELNMSSLELGDSALYFCASSLTGTKADTQYFGPGTRLTVL.

V gene TRBV14 combines with J gene TRBJ1-1; unclear D gene. Germline loops: CDR1 SGHDN, CDR2 FVKESK. Trimming took off 4 bases at V and 1 base at J, with 10 bases between the two ends. The length of the CDR3 is 14 residues. CDR3 nucleotides: TGTGCCAGCAGCCTATACCTCGGGAACACTGAAGCTTTCTTT. It encodes CASSLYLGNTEAFF. Based on the CDR3 plus reference TRBV14 and TRBJ1-1, the full variable domain is EAGVTQFPSHSVIEKGQTVTLRCDPISGHDNLYWYRRVMGKEIKFLLHFVKESKQDESGMPNNRFLAERTGGTYSTLKVQPAELEDSGVYFCASSLYLGNTEAFFGQGTRLTVV.

V usage is TRBV3-1 (or the pseudogene TRBV3-2) and J usage is TRBJ1-5; no reliable D call. This CDR3 is 14 amino acids long. The V gene lost 1 base and the J gene lost 6 bases, with 10 bases spanning the gap. Looked up from germline, CDR1 is LGHDT and CDR2 is YNNKEL (reference sequence). The CDR3 spells CASSQGGVGQPQHF. The CDR3 DNA reads as TGTGCCAGCAGCCAAGGGGGAGTCGGTCAGCCCCAGCATTTT.

This clone was picked up one time. The J gene is TRBJ1-1, the V gene TRBV11-2; D not resolved. Per germline, CDR1 SGHAT and CDR2 FQNNGV. Trimming removed 8 bases at V and 0 bases at J, with 16 bases between. This CDR3 has 15 residues. CDR3 coding DNA: TGTGCCAGCGCGCGGGAGGGAATCATGAACACTGAAGCTTTCTTT. Translating gives CASAREGIMNTEAFF.